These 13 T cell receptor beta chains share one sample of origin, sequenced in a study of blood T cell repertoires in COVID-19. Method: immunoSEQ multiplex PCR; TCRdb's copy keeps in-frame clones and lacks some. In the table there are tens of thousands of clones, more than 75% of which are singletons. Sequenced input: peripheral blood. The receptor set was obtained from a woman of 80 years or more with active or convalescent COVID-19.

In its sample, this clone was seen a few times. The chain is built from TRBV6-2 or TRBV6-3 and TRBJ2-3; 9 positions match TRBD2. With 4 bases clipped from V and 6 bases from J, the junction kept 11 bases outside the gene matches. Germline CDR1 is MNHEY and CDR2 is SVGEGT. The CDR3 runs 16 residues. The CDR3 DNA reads TGTGCCAGCAGTTTTGAGGGGGCTAGCGGGGCCGATACGCAGTATTTT. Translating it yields CASSFEGASGADTQYF.

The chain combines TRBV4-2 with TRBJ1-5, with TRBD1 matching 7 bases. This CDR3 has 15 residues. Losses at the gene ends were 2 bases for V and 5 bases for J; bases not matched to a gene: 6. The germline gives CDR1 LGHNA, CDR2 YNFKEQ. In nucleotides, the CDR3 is TGTGCCAGCAGCCAATCATCGCAGGGGGATCAGCCCCAGCATTTT. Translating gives CASSQSSQGDQPQHF.

CDR3 sequence: CASSLEGAGDTQYF. The CDR3 coding sequence is TGCGCCAGCAGCTTGGAGGGGGCCGGAGATACGCAGTATTTT. The chain joins TRBV5-1 to TRBJ2-3; 7 bases align to TRBD1. J gave up 5 bases and V 0 bases, and 3 bases lay outside the gene matches. From germline, CDR1 is SGHRS and CDR2 YFSETQ. The length of the CDR3 is 14 residues. The full variable domain, rest sourced from reference TRBV5-1 and TRBJ2-3, is KAGVTQTPRYLIKTRGQQVTLSCSPISGHRSVSWYQQTPGQGLQFLFEYFSETQRNKGNFPGRFSGRQFSNSRSEMNVSTLELGDSALYLCASSLEGAGDTQYFGPGTRLTVL.

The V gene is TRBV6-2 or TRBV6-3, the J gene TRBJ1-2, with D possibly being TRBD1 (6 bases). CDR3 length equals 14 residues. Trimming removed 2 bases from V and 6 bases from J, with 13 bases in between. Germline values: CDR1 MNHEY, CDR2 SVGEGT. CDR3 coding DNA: TGTGCCAGCAGTTACCAGGGGATGATAGATGGCTACACCTTC. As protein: CASSYQGMIDGYTF.

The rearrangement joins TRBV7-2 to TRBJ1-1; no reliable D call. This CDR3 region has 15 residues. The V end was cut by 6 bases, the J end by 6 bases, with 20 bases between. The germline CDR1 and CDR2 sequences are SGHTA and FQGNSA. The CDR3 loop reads CASSSSIRPGAEAFF. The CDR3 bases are TGTGCCAGCAGTTCCTCGATTAGACCCGGGGCTGAAGCTTTCTTT.

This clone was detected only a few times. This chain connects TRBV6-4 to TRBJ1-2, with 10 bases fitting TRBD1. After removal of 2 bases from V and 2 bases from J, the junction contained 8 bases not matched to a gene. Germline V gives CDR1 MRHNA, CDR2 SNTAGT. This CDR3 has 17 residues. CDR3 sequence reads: CASSDPIGTGENYGYTF. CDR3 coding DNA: TGTGCCAGCAGTGACCCGATCGGGACAGGGGAGAACTATGGCTACACCTTC.

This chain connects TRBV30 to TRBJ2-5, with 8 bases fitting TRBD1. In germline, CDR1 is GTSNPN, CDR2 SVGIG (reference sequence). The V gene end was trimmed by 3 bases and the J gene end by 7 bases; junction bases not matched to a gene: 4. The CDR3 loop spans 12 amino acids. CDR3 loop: CAWSQTGGTQYF. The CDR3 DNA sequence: TGTGCCTGGAGCCAAACAGGGGGGACCCAGTACTTC.

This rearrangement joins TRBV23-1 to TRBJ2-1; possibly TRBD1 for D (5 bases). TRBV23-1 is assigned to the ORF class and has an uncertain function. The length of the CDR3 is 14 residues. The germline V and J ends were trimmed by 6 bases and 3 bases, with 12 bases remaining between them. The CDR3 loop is CASSPGQGYNEQFF. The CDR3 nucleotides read TGCGCCAGCAGCCCTGGGCAGGGCTACAATGAGCAGTTCTTC.

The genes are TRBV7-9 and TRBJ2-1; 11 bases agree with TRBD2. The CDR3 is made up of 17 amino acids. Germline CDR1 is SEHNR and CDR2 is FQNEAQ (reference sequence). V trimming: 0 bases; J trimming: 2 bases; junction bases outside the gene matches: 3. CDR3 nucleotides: TGTGCCAGCAGCTTAGCCCTAGCGGGGGGAACCTACAATGAGCAGTTCTTC. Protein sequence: CASSLALAGGTYNEQFF. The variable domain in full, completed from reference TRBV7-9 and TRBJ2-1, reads DTGVSQNPRHKITKRGQNVTFRCDPISEHNRLYWYRQTLGQGPEFLTYFQNEAQLEKSRLLSDRFSAERPKGSFSTLEIQRTEQGDSAMYLCASSLALAGGTYNEQFFGPGTRLTVL.

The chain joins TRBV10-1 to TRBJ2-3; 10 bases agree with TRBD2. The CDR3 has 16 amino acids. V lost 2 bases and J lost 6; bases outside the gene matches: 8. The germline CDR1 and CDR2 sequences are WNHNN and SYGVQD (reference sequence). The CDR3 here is CASSENSGGLMDTQYF. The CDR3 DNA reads TGCGCCAGCAGTGAGAATAGCGGGGGGTTAATGGATACGCAGTATTTT.

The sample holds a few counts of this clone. The CDR3 DNA reads as TGTGCCAGCAGCGTAGCGGGGGACAGTTCGGAGACCCAGTACTTC. Translating it yields CASSVAGDSSETQYF. V is TRBV9 and J is TRBJ2-5, with D perhaps matching TRBD1 (7 bases). Trimming took off 0 bases at V and 5 bases at J, with 14 bases between the two ends. The CDR3 runs 15 residues. Germline V CDR1 and CDR2: SGDLS, YYNGEE.

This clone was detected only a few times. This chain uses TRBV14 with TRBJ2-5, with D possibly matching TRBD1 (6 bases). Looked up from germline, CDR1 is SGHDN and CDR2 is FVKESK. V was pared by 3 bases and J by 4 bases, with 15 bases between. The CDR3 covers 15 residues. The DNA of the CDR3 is TGTGCCAGCAGCCAGGAAACAGGGTCTGGAGAGACCCAGTACTTC. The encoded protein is CASSQETGSGETQYF. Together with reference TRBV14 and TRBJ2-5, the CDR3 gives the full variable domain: EAGVTQFPSHSVIEKGQTVTLRCDPISGHDNLYWYRRVMGKEIKFLLHFVKESKQDESGMPNNRFLAERTGGTYSTLKVQPAELEDSGVYFCASSQETGSGETQYFGPGTRLLVL.

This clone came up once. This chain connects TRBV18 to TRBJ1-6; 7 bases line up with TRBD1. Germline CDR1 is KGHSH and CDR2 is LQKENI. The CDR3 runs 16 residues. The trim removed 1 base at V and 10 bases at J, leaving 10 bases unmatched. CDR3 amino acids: CASSPLSQGLQSPLHF. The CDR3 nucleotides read TGTGCCAGCTCACCACTTTCACAGGGGCTCCAATCACCCCTCCACTTT.